Shown below are 23 T cell receptor beta chains from a single sample sequenced in a study of T cell changes during pregnancy in multiple sclerosis. Produced via immunoSEQ multiplex PCR; TCRdb's table is partial and in-frame only. The table shows fewer than 85,000 clones, with about 94% occurring only once. The input for sequencing was peripheral blood, taken in the first trimester of pregnancy. The receptors originated from a female donor in good health, enrolled as a control in a pregnancy study.

The chain joins TRBV5-4 to TRBJ2-4, with 9 nucleotides matching TRBD1. Germline CDR1 and CDR2: SGHNT and YYREEE (reference sequence). The CDR3 loop spans 15 amino acids. The J segment lost 3 bases and the V segment lost 4 bases, leaving 5 bases of the junction unmatched. CDR3 DNA sequence: TGTGCCAGCAGCAAAATGACAGGGGGCAAAAACATTCAGTACTTC. Amino acid sequence: CASSKMTGGKNIQYF.

The chain employs TRBV19 and TRBJ1-5, with D possibly matching TRBD1 (6 bases). This CDR3 comprises 13 residues. The germline gives CDR1 LNHDA, CDR2 SQIVND (reference sequence). The V end was cut by 6 bases, the J end by 6 bases, with 12 bases between. DNA for the CDR3: TGTGCCAGTAGGGGACAACTTGGTCAGCCCCAGCATTTT. Translating gives CASRGQLGQPQHF. Drawing the rest from reference TRBV19 and TRBJ1-5, the complete variable domain is DGGITQSPKYLFRKEGQNVTLSCEQNLNHDAMYWYRQDPGQGLRLIYYSQIVNDFQKGDIAEGYSVSREKKESFPLTVTSAQKNPTAFYLCASRGQLGQPQHFGDGTRLSIL.

The chain carries TRBV5-4 and TRBJ2-2, with 8 bases identical to TRBD1. Germline values: CDR1 SGHNT, CDR2 YYREEE (reference sequence). There are 16 residues in the CDR3. Trimming cost V 5 bases and J 3 bases; bases outside gene matches: 9. This CDR3 is CASSLGDRIYTGELFF. CDR3 nucleotides: TGTGCCAGCAGTCTCGGGGACAGGATCTACACCGGGGAGCTGTTTTTT.

This chain connects TRBV7-9 to TRBJ2-3; 8 positions agree with TRBD1. The CDR3 consists of 15 residues. Germline trimming cut 5 bases from V and 0 bases from J; bases unmatched to any gene: 4. Germline CDR1 SEHNR, CDR2 FQNEAQ (reference sequence). The CDR3 DNA reads as TGTGCCAGCAGCGCGGGACAGGCTAGCACAGATACGCAGTATTTT. It specifies CASSAGQASTDTQYF. The whole variable domain, remainder taken from reference TRBV7-9 and TRBJ2-3, is DTGVSQNPRHKITKRGQNVTFRCDPISEHNRLYWYRQTLGQGPEFLTYFQNEAQLEKSRLLSDRFSAERPKGSFSTLEIQRTEQGDSAMYLCASSAGQASTDTQYFGPGTRLTVL.

CDR3 DNA sequence: TGTGCCATCAGTGGGACTAGCGGCAATGAGCAGTTCTTC. Amino acids: CAISGTSGNEQFF. The chain carries TRBV10-3 and TRBJ2-1; 10 nucleotides match TRBD2. The CDR3 extends over 13 amino acids. The trim removed 4 bases at V and 6 bases at J, leaving 0 bases unmatched. Germline-derived CDR1 and CDR2 are ENHRY and SYGVKD.

This chain joins TRBV19 and TRBJ1-5; a possible D gene is TRBD1 (5 bases). Per the germline V gene, CDR1 is LNHDA and CDR2 is SQIVND (reference sequence). The CDR3 extends over 15 amino acids. Trimming took off 3 bases at V and 6 bases at J, with 15 bases between the two ends. In nucleotides, the CDR3 is TGTGCCAGTAGTATTTGGGCCAGGGAATTTCAGCCCCAGCATTTT. Amino acid sequence: CASSIWAREFQPQHF.

The V and J genes are TRBV7-9 and TRBJ2-1, with D possibly matching TRBD2 (5 bases). CDR1 and CDR2 (germline): SEHNR, FQNEAQ (reference sequence). The CDR3 spans 15 residues. V was cut by 5 bases and J by 9 bases, with 20 bases left in between. The CDR3 region is CASSVRGDWSSEQFF. The CDR3 nucleotides are TGTGCCAGCAGCGTACGGGGAGACTGGTCTAGTGAGCAGTTCTTC.

The chain couples TRBV19 to TRBJ2-7; 10 nucleotides agree with TRBD2. Germline values: CDR1 LNHDA, CDR2 SQIVND (reference sequence). V lost 2 bases to trimming and J lost 3 bases; unmatched junction nucleotides: 1. This CDR3 has 14 residues. CDR3 amino acids: CASSIPSGGYEQYF. In nucleotides, the CDR3 is TGTGCCAGTAGTATACCTAGCGGGGGCTACGAGCAGTACTTC.

V usage is TRBV6-5 and J usage is TRBJ2-7; D is possibly TRBD1 (6 bases). V was trimmed by 6 bases and J by 0 bases, leaving 12 bases between them. This CDR3 has 14 residues. Germline values: CDR1 MNHEY, CDR2 SVGAGI. The CDR3 DNA reads as TGTGCCAGCAGCGAGACAGGACACTCCTACGAGCAGTACTTC. Amino acid sequence: CASSETGHSYEQYF.

The chain has TRBV7-9 and TRBJ2-2; 9 bases agree with TRBD1. The germline gives CDR1 SEHNR, CDR2 FQNEAQ (reference sequence). The CDR3 sequence is 16 residues long. Losses at the gene ends were 6 bases for V and 0 bases for J; bases not matched to a gene: 5. The DNA of the CDR3 is TGTGCCAGCAGGCGTACAGGGGGCCCGAACACCGGGGAGCTGTTTTTT. Translating gives CASRRTGGPNTGELFF.

The CDR3 nucleotides are TGTGCCAGCAGTCTGTTCCTAGCGGCCCTCAATGAGCAGTTCTTC. Encoded protein: CASSLFLAALNEQFF. The chain employs TRBV7-6 and TRBJ2-1; TRBD2 agrees at 7 bases. Germline lookup yields CDR1 SGHVS and CDR2 FNYEAQ. The junction had 11 bases not matched to a gene; V was cut back by 6 bases and J by 6 bases. The CDR3 has 15 residues.

This sequence joins TRBV28 and TRBJ1-5, with unresolved D. This CDR3 contains 15 residues. V was shortened by 4 bases and J by 1 base, with 11 bases between the two germline ends. The germline V gene has CDR1 MDHEN and CDR2 SYDVKM. This CDR3 reads CASSSVAGSNQPQHF. The CDR3 bases are TGTGCCAGCAGTTCCGTCGCGGGGAGCAATCAGCCCCAGCATTTT.

V gene TRBV28 combines with J gene TRBJ2-7; TRBD1 matches 7 bases. V trimming: 7 bases; J trimming: 1 base; junction bases outside the gene matches: 7. The germline V gene encodes CDR1 MDHEN and CDR2 SYDVKM. This CDR3 is built from 14 residues. The CDR3 loop is CASTPWDSSYEQYF. The DNA for the CDR3 is TGTGCCAGCACCCCCTGGGACAGTTCCTACGAGCAGTACTTC.

The V call is TRBV18, the J call TRBJ2-6; a possible D gene is TRBD2 (6 bases). Trimming pared 1 base from V and 4 bases from J, leaving 11 bases between. The CDR3 sequence is 16 residues long. Germline loops: CDR1 KGHSH, CDR2 LQKENI. CDR3 sequence: CASSPQGGAGANVLTF. Here the CDR3 DNA reads TGTGCCAGCTCACCACAAGGAGGGGCAGGGGCCAACGTCCTGACTTTC.

This chain joins TRBV7-2 and TRBJ2-2, with TRBD2 identical over 12 bases. The CDR3 is made up of 16 amino acids. Per the germline V gene, CDR1 is SGHTA and CDR2 is FQGNSA. After removal of 5 bases from V and 7 bases from J, the junction contained 8 bases not matched to a gene. Written as DNA, the CDR3 is TGTGCCAGCAGCCTTCGGACTAGCGGGACTCTCGGGGAGCTGTTTTTT. Translating it yields CASSLRTSGTLGELFF.

The V gene is TRBV28, the J gene TRBJ2-7; a weak D match, TRBD2 (5 bases). This CDR3 has 16 residues. V lost 3 bases to trimming and J lost 0 bases, with 15 bases between them. Germline V gene sequence: CDR1 MDHEN, CDR2 SYDVKM. The chain's CDR3 is CASSLGTRSPSYEQYF. The CDR3, as DNA: TGTGCCAGCAGTTTGGGCACTAGAAGCCCCTCCTACGAGCAGTACTTC.

CDR3: CASSFRDRTGNEQFF. The CDR3, as DNA: TGTGCCAGCAGCTTCCGGGACAGGACAGGGAATGAGCAGTTCTTC. The chain carries TRBV5-8 and TRBJ2-1; 8 positions agree with TRBD1. Looked up from germline, CDR1 is SGHTS and CDR2 is YDEGEE. The CDR3 covers 15 residues. The V gene end was trimmed by 2 bases and the J gene end by 7 bases; junction bases not matched to a gene: 8.

V and J are TRBV7-9 and TRBJ1-4; D is ambiguous. This CDR3 contains 16 residues. CDR1 and CDR2 from the germline V gene are SEHNR and FQNEAQ (reference sequence). Trimming pared 5 bases from V and 0 bases from J, leaving 13 bases between. The CDR3 reads CASSRTDYSTNEKLFF. CDR3 nucleotides: TGTGCCAGCAGCCGGACTGACTACTCAACTAATGAAAAACTGTTTTTT.

The chain combines TRBV6-6 with TRBJ1-1; TRBD1 aligns across 8 bases. Per the germline V gene, CDR1 is MNHNY and CDR2 is SVGAGI (reference sequence). Trimming cost V 6 bases and J 0 bases; bases outside gene matches: 9. The CDR3 has 16 residues. Here the CDR3 DNA reads TGTGCCAGCAGCCAGGGGGCGCGGGCCATGAACACTGAAGCTTTCTTT. Translating gives CASSQGARAMNTEAFF.

The chain joins TRBV9 to TRBJ1-2; D not certain. The CDR3 is made up of 16 amino acids. V lost 0 bases and J lost 5, with 17 bases in between. The germline V gene encodes CDR1 SGDLS and CDR2 YYNGEE. In DNA, the CDR3 is TGTGCCAGCAGCGTAGCTAGTCGGACTAATCTTTATGGCTACACCTTC. Protein sequence: CASSVASRTNLYGYTF.

The chain employs TRBV6-4 and TRBJ2-3; 9 bases line up with TRBD1. The V gene's germline CDR1 is MRHNA and CDR2 SNTAGT. Losses at the gene ends were 3 bases for V and 4 bases for J; bases not matched to a gene: 5. The CDR3 has 15 amino acids. CDR3 in DNA: TGTGCCAGCAGTGATAGAGACAGGGGGTCAGATACGCAGTATTTT. Its translation: CASSDRDRGSDTQYF.

The V and J genes are TRBV5-8 and TRBJ2-3; D is uncertain. The CDR3 loop spans 14 amino acids. Germline V lookup: CDR1 SGHTS, CDR2 YDEGEE. V was clipped by 4 bases and J by 2 bases, with 11 bases between them. The DNA for the CDR3 is TGTGCCAGCAGCCCCCCCGCGTTCACAGATACGCAGTATTTT. It yields the protein CASSPPAFTDTQYF.

V is TRBV14 and J is TRBJ1-2; D unresolved. CDR1 and CDR2 from the germline V gene are SGHDN and FVKESK. The CDR3 contains 14 residues. The V and J ends lost 10 bases and 3 bases respectively, with 18 bases between them. The CDR3 DNA reads TGTGCCAACCTTCACGAGGGAGTCGACTATGGCTACACCTTC. It yields the protein CANLHEGVDYGYTF.